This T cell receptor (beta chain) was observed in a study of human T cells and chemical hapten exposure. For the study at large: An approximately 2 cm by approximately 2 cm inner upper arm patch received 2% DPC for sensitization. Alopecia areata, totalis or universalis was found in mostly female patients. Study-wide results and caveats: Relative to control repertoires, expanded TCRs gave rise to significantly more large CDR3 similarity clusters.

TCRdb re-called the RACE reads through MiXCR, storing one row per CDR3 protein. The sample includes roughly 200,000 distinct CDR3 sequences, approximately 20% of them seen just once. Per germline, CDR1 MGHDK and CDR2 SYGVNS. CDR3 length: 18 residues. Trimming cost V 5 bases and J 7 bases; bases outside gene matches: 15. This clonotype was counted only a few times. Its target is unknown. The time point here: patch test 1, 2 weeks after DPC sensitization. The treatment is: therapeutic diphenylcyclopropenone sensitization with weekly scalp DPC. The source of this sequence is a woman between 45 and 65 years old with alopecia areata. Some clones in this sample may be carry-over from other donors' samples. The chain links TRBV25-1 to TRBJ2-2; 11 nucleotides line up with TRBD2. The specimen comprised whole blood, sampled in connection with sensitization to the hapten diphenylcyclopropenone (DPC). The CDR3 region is CASSSHSLAGGSHGELFF. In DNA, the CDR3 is TGTGCCAGCAGTTCCCACTCCCTAGCGGGAGGCAGTCACGGGGAGCTGTTTTTT.